Listed below are T cell receptor beta chains from one sample, sequenced in a study of radiotherapy plus CTLA-4 blockade in lung cancer. Clones were sequenced by immunoSEQ multiplex PCR, and TCRdb holds only the in-frame ones, with some missing. This table has around 120,000 clones, about four fifths appearing once. The sample here was peripheral blood, taken from a patient treated with radiotherapy plus ipilimumab. These receptors originate from a human donor with non-small cell lung cancer who had a partial response to radiotherapy plus ipilimumab. The CDR3 runs from the conserved cysteine through the conserved F or W. D genes are given only for firm matches. Expanded clones get a size class; other rows say once, few or many, or leave the size out.

cdr3_aa cdr3_nt j_call clone_size v_call d_call cdr3_length
CASSQLGGSNDEQFF TGCGCCAGCAGCCAATTGGGGGGGAGTAATGATGAGCAGTTCTTC TRBJ2-1 . TRBV4-1 TRBD2 15
CASRWDKGGYQPQHF TGTGCCAGTAGGTGGGACAAAGGGGGTTATCAGCCCCAGCATTTT TRBJ1-5 . TRBV19 . 15
CASSQDRSTDTQYF TGTGCCAGCAGCCAAGATCGGAGCACAGATACGCAGTATTTT TRBJ2-3 many TRBV4-2 . 14
CSVATGVATEAFF TGCAGCGTGGCGACAGGGGTGGCCACTGAAGCTTTCTTT TRBJ1-1 . TRBV29-1 TRBD1 13
CASSLDRNQPQHF TGTGCCAGCAGCCTAGACAGAAATCAGCCCCAGCATTTT TRBJ1-5 . TRBV6-1 . 13
CAISEAGGSGSIVEQFF TGTGCCATCAGTGAGGCCGGGGGGAGCGGGAGTATCGTTGAGCAGTTCTTC TRBJ2-1 . TRBV10-3 TRBD2 17
CASSIQGQGAKNEQFF TGTGCCAGCAGCATACAGGGACAGGGGGCGAAGAATGAGCAGTTCTTC TRBJ2-1 . TRBV7-2 TRBD1 16
CASSLRAAPNYGYTF TGTGCCAGCAGCCTGCGGGCAGCCCCTAACTATGGCTACACCTTC TRBJ1-2 . TRBV2 . 15
CASSLDSATGTGELFF TGCGCCAGCAGCTTGGACTCCGCTACCGGTACCGGGGAGCTGTTTTTT TRBJ2-2 . TRBV5-1 . 16
CASSFASGLGNEQFF TGTGCCAGCAGTTTTGCTAGCGGGCTAGGCAATGAGCAGTTCTTC TRBJ2-1 . TRBV27 TRBD2 15
CASSREGVNQPQHF TGTGCCAGCAGTCGAGAGGGAGTCAATCAGCCCCAGCATTTT TRBJ1-5 . TRBV27 . 14
CASSSTGMNTGELFF TGTGCCAGCTCATCGACAGGAATGAACACCGGGGAGCTGTTTTTT TRBJ2-2 . TRBV18 . 15
CASGFMGVQQETQYF TGTGCCAGCGGGTTCATGGGAGTCCAGCAAGAGACCCAGTACTTC TRBJ2-5 . TRBV7-9 . 15
CASSLTGGGTDTQYF TGCGCCAGCAGCCTCACTGGGGGGGGGACAGATACGCAGTATTTT TRBJ2-3 . TRBV5-1 TRBD2 15
CATRDGSGYEQYF TGTGCCACCAGGGACGGGAGCGGGTACGAGCAGTACTTC TRBJ2-7 . TRBV15 . 13
CASSLAERSSQPQHF TGTGCCAGCAGCTTAGCCGAGCGCTCGAGTCAGCCCCAGCATTTT TRBJ1-5 . TRBV7-8 . 15
CASSQAGGPVNEQFF TGTGCCAGCAGCCAAGCGGGAGGGCCGGTCAATGAGCAGTTCTTC TRBJ2-1 . TRBV27 TRBD2 15
CASSHGQGPSYEQYF TGCGCCAGCAGCCACGGTCAGGGCCCCTCCTACGAGCAGTACTTC TRBJ2-7 . TRBV4-1 . 15
CASSFIGRGFQETQYF TGTGCCAGCAGTTTTATCGGACGGGGATTCCAAGAGACCCAGTACTTC TRBJ2-5 . TRBV28 . 16
CASSQTAGQTKNIQYF TGTGCCAGCAGCCAAACGGCGGGACAGACGAAAAACATTCAGTACTTC TRBJ2-4 . TRBV4-2 . 16
CASSLRREAGELFF TGTGCCAGTAGCTTGAGACGGGAGGCCGGGGAGCTGTTTTTT TRBJ2-2 . TRBV6-6 TRBD2 14
CASRQQGAIHEQYF TGTGCCAGCAGACAACAGGGGGCCATCCACGAGCAGTACTTC TRBJ2-7 . TRBV27 TRBD1 14
CATSRGQGIYGYTF TGTGCCACCAGCAGAGGACAGGGGATCTATGGCTACACCTTC TRBJ1-2 . TRBV15 TRBD1 14
CATGTADTQYF TGTGCCACCGGGACAGCAGATACGCAGTATTTT TRBJ2-3 . TRBV10-3 TRBD1 11
CASSLEQGIWETQYF TGTGCCAGCAGCTTAGAGCAGGGTATCTGGGAGACCCAGTACTTC TRBJ2-5 . TRBV7-9 . 15
CASSFLAGGPSYNEQFF TGTGCCAGCAGCTTTCTAGCGGGAGGGCCCTCCTACAATGAGCAGTTCTTC TRBJ2-1 once TRBV7-2 TRBD2 17
CASRPERSPWFGETQYF TGTGCCAGCAGGCCGGAGCGGTCCCCCTGGTTCGGAGAGACCCAGTACTTC TRBJ2-5 . TRBV27 . 17
CASSEGGGTEAFF TGTGCCAGCAGCGAAGGGGGGGGGACTGAAGCTTTCTTT TRBJ1-1 few TRBV11-3 . 13
CASSQFTGTSGLKSTDTQYF TGCGCCAGCAGCCAATTCACCGGGACTAGCGGGCTTAAGAGCACAGATACGCAGTATTTT TRBJ2-3 . TRBV4-3 TRBD2 20
CASSLDRGEKLFF TGTGCCAGCAGCCTCGACAGGGGTGAAAAACTGTTTTTT TRBJ1-4 . TRBV7-8 TRBD1 13
CASSDNRGGYTF TGTGCCAGCAGTGATAACAGGGGCGGCTACACCTTC TRBJ1-2 . TRBV28 TRBD1 12
CASKGAPRTDTQYF TGTGCCAGCAAGGGAGCCCCCCGCACAGATACGCAGTATTTT TRBJ2-3 . TRBV28 . 14
CASSLTAGGNEQFF TGTGCCAGCAGTTTAACGGCAGGGGGCAATGAGCAGTTCTTC TRBJ2-1 . TRBV28 TRBD1 14
CASSFASGQTYEQYF TGCGCCAGCAGCTTCGCTAGCGGCCAAACCTACGAGCAGTACTTC TRBJ2-7 once TRBV5-1 TRBD2 15
CASSLRQPGGAKNIQYF TGCGCCAGCAGCCTGAGACAGCCCGGGGGAGCCAAAAACATTCAGTACTTC TRBJ2-4 once TRBV4-3 . 17
CASSNTGALNNEQFF TGTGCCAGCAGCAACACAGGGGCCCTTAACAATGAGCAGTTCTTC TRBJ2-1 . TRBV9 TRBD1 15
CASSSLGQGNTIYF TGTGCCAGCAGTTCCCTGGGACAGGGAAACACCATATATTTT TRBJ1-3 . TRBV28 TRBD1 14
CASSLVVAGINYNEQFF TGTGCCAGCAGCTTAGTAGTAGCGGGGATAAACTACAATGAGCAGTTCTTC TRBJ2-1 . TRBV7-9 TRBD2 17
CASSQGTSGSNEQFF TGCGCCAGCAGCCAGGGGACTAGCGGGAGCAATGAGCAGTTCTTC TRBJ2-1 . TRBV5-1 TRBD2 15
CASSPRTGNTEAFF TGTGCCAGCAGCCCCCGGACAGGGAACACTGAAGCTTTCTTT TRBJ1-1 . TRBV7-2 TRBD1 14
CASRGQGGLPQHF TGTGCCAGCAGGGGACAGGGTGGGCTGCCCCAGCATTTT TRBJ1-5 . TRBV2 TRBD1 13
CASWELQETQYF TGTGCCAGCTGGGAGCTCCAAGAGACCCAGTACTTC TRBJ2-5 . TRBV6-5 . 12
CASSLNGYSNQPQHF TGTGCCAGCAGTTTAAACGGTTATAGCAATCAGCCCCAGCATTTT TRBJ1-5 . TRBV28 . 15
CASSGGVATNEKLFF TGTGCCAGCAGCGGGGGGGTCGCGACTAATGAAAAACTGTTTTTT TRBJ1-4 few TRBV5-4 . 15
CASRVAGGTGELFF TGTGCCAGCAGGGTGGCCGGGGGGACCGGGGAGCTGTTTTTT TRBJ2-2 . TRBV7-2 TRBD2 14
CASKIAGAGTDTQYF TGTGCCAGCAAAATAGCGGGAGCGGGCACAGATACGCAGTATTTT TRBJ2-3 . TRBV6-5 TRBD2 15
CASSFGGSTDTQYF TGTGCCAGCAGTTTCGGCGGTAGCACAGATACGCAGTATTTT TRBJ2-3 . TRBV28 . 14
CASSYGQDLTYEQYF TGTGCCAGCAGCTACGGACAGGACCTAACCTACGAGCAGTACTTC TRBJ2-7 . TRBV5-4 TRBD1 15
CASWSTGESYGYTF TGTGCCAGCTGGTCGACAGGGGAATCATATGGCTACACCTTC TRBJ1-2 . TRBV6-1 TRBD1 14
CASSLRTADYEQYF TGTGCCAGCAGCTTGCGGACAGCAGACTACGAGCAGTACTTC TRBJ2-7 . TRBV5-6 . 14
CASSLAGPLMNTEAFF TGCGCCAGCAGCTTGGCAGGGCCCCTCATGAACACTGAAGCTTTCTTT TRBJ1-1 . TRBV5-1 . 16
CASSIQGNTEAFF TGTGCCAGCAGTATACAGGGCAACACTGAAGCTTTCTTT TRBJ1-1 . TRBV27 . 13
CASSYWGTSGRKLVDEQFF TGTGCCAGCAGCTATTGGGGGACTAGCGGGAGAAAGCTTGTCGATGAGCAGTTCTTC TRBJ2-1 . TRBV5-4 TRBD2 19
CASSLESGWANEQFF TGCGCCAGCAGCTTGGAGTCAGGGTGGGCCAATGAGCAGTTCTTC TRBJ2-1 . TRBV5-1 . 15